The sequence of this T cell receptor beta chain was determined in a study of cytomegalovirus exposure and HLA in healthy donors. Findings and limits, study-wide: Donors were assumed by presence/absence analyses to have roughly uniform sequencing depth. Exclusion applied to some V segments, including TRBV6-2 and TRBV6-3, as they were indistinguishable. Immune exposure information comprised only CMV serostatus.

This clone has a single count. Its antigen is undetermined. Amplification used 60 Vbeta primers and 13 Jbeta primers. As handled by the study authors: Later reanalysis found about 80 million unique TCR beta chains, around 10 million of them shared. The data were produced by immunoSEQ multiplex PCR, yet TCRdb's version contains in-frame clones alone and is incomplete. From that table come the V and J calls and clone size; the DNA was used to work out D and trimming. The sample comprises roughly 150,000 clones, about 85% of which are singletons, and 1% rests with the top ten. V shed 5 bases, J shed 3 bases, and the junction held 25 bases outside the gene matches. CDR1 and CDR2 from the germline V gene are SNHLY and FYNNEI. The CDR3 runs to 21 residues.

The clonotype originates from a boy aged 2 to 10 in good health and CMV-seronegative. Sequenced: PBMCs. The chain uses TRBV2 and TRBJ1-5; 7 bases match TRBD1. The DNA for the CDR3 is TGTGCCAGCAGTACTCATCGGGGACAGTATAACCCTAGGGAGACCAATCAGCCCCAGCATTTT. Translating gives CASSTHRGQYNPRETNQPQHF.